The entry below describes one TCR beta chain. Its antigen is unidentified. This entry comes from a study of T cell responses to AZD1222 COVID-19 vaccine. Whole-study findings and limits: Only 6 or 7 individuals given AZD1222 were seropositive at baseline.

Measured with immunoSEQ multiplex PCR; TCRdb has only the in-frame clones, and not every one. The table has tens of thousands of clones, 88% seen once; the top ten hold about 20%. The CDR3 is 12 amino acids. The ends lost 5 bases at V and 14 bases at J; junction bases unmatched: 7. The germline V gene has CDR1 LNHDA and CDR2 SQIVND (reference sequence). The chain uses TRBV19 and TRBJ2-1, with 9 bases that match TRBD1. The sequence derives from an adult in good health. Sequencing was performed on peripheral blood, taken on day 0 of AZD1222 vaccination. CDR3 sequence reads: CASSQTGGEEFF. CDR3 DNA: TGTGCCAGTAGTCAAACAGGGGGCGAGGAGTTCTTC.